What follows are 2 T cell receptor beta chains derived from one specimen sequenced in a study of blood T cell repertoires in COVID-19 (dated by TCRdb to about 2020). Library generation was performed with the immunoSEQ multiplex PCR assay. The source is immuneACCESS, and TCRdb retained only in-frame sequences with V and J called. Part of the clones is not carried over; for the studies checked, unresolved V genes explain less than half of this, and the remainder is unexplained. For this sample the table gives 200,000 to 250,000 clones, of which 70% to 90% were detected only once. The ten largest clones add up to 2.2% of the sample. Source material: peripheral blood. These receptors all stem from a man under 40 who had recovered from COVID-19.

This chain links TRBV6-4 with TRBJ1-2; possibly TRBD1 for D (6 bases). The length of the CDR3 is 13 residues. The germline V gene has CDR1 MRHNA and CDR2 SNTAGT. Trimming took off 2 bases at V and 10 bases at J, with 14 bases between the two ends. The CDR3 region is CASSDPNREVYTF. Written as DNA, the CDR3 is TGTGCCAGCAGTGACCCGAACAGGGAAGTCTACACCTTC.

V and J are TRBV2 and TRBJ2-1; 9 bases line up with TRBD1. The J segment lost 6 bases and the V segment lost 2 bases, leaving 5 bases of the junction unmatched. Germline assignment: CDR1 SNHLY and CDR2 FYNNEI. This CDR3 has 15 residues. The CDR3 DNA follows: TGTGCCAGCAGTGAAATTCGGACAGGGGCCAATGAGCAGTTCTTC. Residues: CASSEIRTGANEQFF.